This entry lists 27 T cell receptor beta chains sequenced from one sample in a study of T cells after yellow fever vaccination. TCRdb used MiXCR to reprocess the 5' RACE reads, holding one entry per CDR3 protein. In the table there are fewer than 150,000 distinct CDR3 sequences, about 7.2% of which are singletons. The sample consisted of CD4+ T cells sorted from PBMCs, taken roughly 47 days after the first yellow fever vaccination. The receptors stem from a man aged 18-30 years who received the YFV17D yellow fever vaccine.

Many counts were recorded for this clonotype. The V gene is TRBV24-1, the J gene TRBJ2-2; D not certain. V was cut by 4 bases and J by 1 base, with 15 bases left in between. Germline CDR1 and CDR2: KGHDR and SFDVKD. This CDR3 has 17 residues. The CDR3 DNA sequence: TGTGCCACCAGTGACTCTGGGTGGCTTAGGAACACCGGGGAGCTGTTTTTT. Amino acids: CATSDSGWLRNTGELFF.

This clonotype was detected ten times or more. The chain is built from TRBV20-1 and TRBJ2-2, with 8 bases matching TRBD1. Per the germline V gene, CDR1 is DFQATT and CDR2 is SNEGSKA (reference sequence). V was pared by 4 bases and J by 4 bases, with 5 bases of the junction left unmatched. The CDR3 runs 14 residues. The CDR3: CSATVQGATGELFF. In DNA form, the CDR3 reads TGCAGTGCTACGGTTCAGGGGGCCACCGGGGAGCTGTTTTTT.

With respect to this clonotype: This may come from a read error, since a much larger clone is one base off. This chain uses TRBV6-1 with TRBJ2-7; D unclear. The CDR3 runs to 11 residues. Trimming took 6 bases from V and 7 from J, leaving 10 bases between them. Germline values: CDR1 MNHNS, CDR2 SASEGT. CDR3 region: CASRGDVEQYV. CDR3 coding DNA: TGTGCCAGCAGAGGTGATGTGGAGCAGTACGTC.

In this sample, this clonotype turned up many times. The chain carries TRBV6-2 or TRBV6-3 and TRBJ1-5; D is unclear. Germline CDR1 is MNHEY and CDR2 is SVGEGT. This CDR3 contains 13 residues. Trimming left V 8 bases short and J 0 bases short, with 8 bases between. CDR3 residues: CASSRDSNQPQHF. The CDR3 DNA follows: TGTGCCAGCTCTCGGGATAGCAATCAGCCCCAGCATTTT.

This clonotype was counted many times. The genes are TRBV7-6 and TRBJ2-2; 8 bases are a match to TRBD1. J lost 8 bases, V lost 5 bases, and 10 bases had no gene match. This CDR3 is 15 amino acids long. Per the germline V gene, CDR1 is SGHVS and CDR2 is FNYEAQ. CDR3 sequence: CASSPGQGPGGELFF. CDR3 nucleotides: TGTGCCAGCAGCCCAGGACAGGGCCCAGGAGGGGAGCTGTTTTTT.

This clonotype was recorded a few times. The chain links TRBV3-1 to TRBJ1-5; 7 bases match TRBD1. Germline V gene sequence: CDR1 LGHDT, CDR2 YNNKEL (reference sequence). V shed 4 bases, J shed 7 bases, and the junction held 7 bases outside the gene matches. CDR3 length: 14 amino acids. The CDR3 bases are TGTGCCAGCAGCCCCCAGGGGGGAGGCCAGCCCCAGCATTTT. Translation: CASSPQGGGQPQHF.

Of note for this clonotype: This may come from a read error, since a much larger clone is one base off. The V and J genes are TRBV20-1 and TRBJ2-2; D possibly corresponds to TRBD2 (6 bases). The CDR3 has 14 residues. V was pared by 6 bases and J by 2 bases, with 13 bases between. The germline gives CDR1 DFQATT, CDR2 SNEGSKA (reference sequence). The CDR3 loop is CSAPNSGNTGELFF. Here the CDR3 DNA reads TGCAGTGCCCCAAATAGCGGAAACACCGGGGAGCTGTTTTTT.

This clonotype was observed at least ten times. The chain is built from TRBV4-3 and TRBJ2-7, with 14 bases lining up with TRBD2. The CDR3 runs to 16 residues. V was pared by 1 base and J by 10 bases, with 9 bases of the junction left unmatched. The V gene's germline CDR1 is LGHNA and CDR2 YSLEER. This chain's CDR3 is CASSQATGTSGGLQYF. The CDR3 DNA sequence: TGCGCCAGCAGCCAAGCTACCGGGACTAGCGGGGGACTACAGTACTTC.

The sample holds many counts of this clonotype. V is TRBV7-2 and J is TRBJ1-1; 7 bases are a match to TRBD1. Germline trimming cut 4 bases from V and 7 bases from J; bases unmatched to any gene: 6. CDR3 length: 13 residues. CDR1 and CDR2 (germline): SGHTA, FQGNSA. The CDR3 coding sequence is TGTGCCAGCAGCTCCGACAGGGAGGATGAAGCTTTCTTT. Its translation: CASSSDREDEAFF.

This clonotype was detected ten times or more. The chain combines TRBV7-2 with TRBJ1-1; the match to TRBD1 covers 7 bases. The CDR3 spans 15 residues. Germline CDR1 SGHTA, CDR2 FQGNSA. The J segment lost 5 bases and the V segment lost 6 bases, leaving 12 bases of the junction unmatched. CDR3 in amino acids: CASRERQGGGTEAFF. Here the CDR3 DNA reads TGTGCCAGCAGGGAACGCCAGGGGGGAGGAACTGAAGCTTTCTTT.

This chain connects TRBV7-2 to TRBJ2-7, with D unresolved. The CDR3 runs to 13 residues. The V and J ends lost 1 base and 4 bases respectively, with 8 bases between them. CDR1 SGHTA and CDR2 FQGNSA come from the germline V gene. This chain's CDR3 is CASSLDPGYEQYF. CDR3 DNA: TGTGCCAGCAGCTTAGATCCGGGTTACGAGCAGTACTTC.

This clonotype appeared many times. CDR3 DNA sequence: TGTGCCAGCAGCTTTTCCGGGCAAGAGACCCAGTACTTC. Encoded protein: CASSFSGQETQYF. The chain carries TRBV7-9 and TRBJ2-5; D gene ambiguous. The CDR3 length is 13 residues. V gave up 3 bases and J gave up 2 bases, with 7 bases separating them. Germline V gene lookup returns CDR1 SEHNR and CDR2 FQNEAQ (reference sequence).

This clonotype was picked up a small number of times. The V and J genes are TRBV7-2 and TRBJ1-3; D gene uncertain. Trimming stripped 5 bases from V and 3 bases from J, with 11 bases between. Germline loops: CDR1 SGHTA, CDR2 FQGNSA. This CDR3 region has 14 residues. In DNA, the CDR3 is TGTGCCAGCAGCCCCATCAGTAATGGAAACACCATATATTTT. It codes for CASSPISNGNTIYF.

This clonotype was seen repeatedly, ten times or more. The chain couples TRBV5-1 to TRBJ2-1, with TRBD2 identical over 11 bases. CDR3 length: 16 residues. The germline V gene has CDR1 SGHRS and CDR2 YFSETQ. V lost 7 bases to trimming and J lost 4 bases; unmatched junction nucleotides: 10. The CDR3 region has the DNA TGCGCCAGCCAGTTACTTACTAGCGGGGGATACAATGAGCAGTTCTTC. It specifies CASQLLTSGGYNEQFF.

This clonotype showed up many times. J is TRBJ2-5 and V is TRBV15; 7 bases match TRBD2. This CDR3 is 14 amino acids long. V lost 2 bases, J lost 5 bases, and 5 bases stayed unmatched. Per germline, CDR1 LNHNV and CDR2 YYDKDF (reference sequence). Here the CDR3 reads CATSRRGVGETQYF. The CDR3, as DNA: TGTGCCACCAGCAGACGGGGGGTGGGGGAGACCCAGTACTTC.

This clonotype was seen ten or more times. The chain uses TRBV5-1 and TRBJ2-1; 10 positions agree with TRBD2. CDR1 is SGHRS, CDR2 YFSETQ, per germline. The length of the CDR3 is 16 residues. Trimming cost V 0 bases and J 7 bases; bases outside gene matches: 7. CDR3 residues: CASSLAPAGGWNEQFF. As DNA, the CDR3 is TGCGCCAGCAGCTTGGCCCCAGCGGGGGGGTGGAATGAGCAGTTCTTC.

This clonotype occurred many times. The J gene is TRBJ2-5, the V gene TRBV7-2; 7 nucleotides match TRBD2. CDR3 size: 16 residues. V lost 3 bases, J lost 1 base, and 8 bases stayed unmatched. From germline, CDR1 is SGHTA and CDR2 FQGNSA. Here the CDR3 reads CASSFGVAGIQETQYF. The CDR3 nucleotides read TGTGCCAGCAGCTTCGGGGTAGCGGGCATCCAAGAGACCCAGTACTTC.

This clonotype has ten or more counts. The rearrangement uses TRBV7-2 and TRBJ1-5; weak D call: TRBD1 (6 bases). The germline V gene encodes CDR1 SGHTA and CDR2 FQGNSA. V lost 5 bases and J lost 5, with 10 bases in between. The CDR3 is made up of 13 amino acids. The DNA of the CDR3 is TGTGCCAGCAGCGGGGGCAGGGATCAGCCCCAGCATTTT. Its translation is CASSGGRDQPQHF.

The table lists this clonotype with many counts. Here the CDR3 reads CASCWGRNTGELFF. DNA of the CDR3: TGTGCCAGCTGTTGGGGGAGAAACACCGGGGAGCTGTTTTTT. The chain links TRBV6-5 to TRBJ2-2, with D possibly being TRBD1 or TRBD2 (5 bases each). This CDR3 has 14 amino acids. Trimming took off 8 bases at V and 2 bases at J, with 12 bases between the two ends. Germline CDR1 reads MNHEY; CDR2 reads SVGAGI.

This clonotype has ten or more counts. This chain connects TRBV28 to TRBJ2-3, with D possibly being TRBD1 (5 bases). Trimming removed 4 bases from V and 0 bases from J, with 14 bases in between. Germline CDR1 reads MDHEN; CDR2 reads SYDVKM. This CDR3 spans 16 amino acids. The DNA of the CDR3 is TGTGCCAGCAGTTCTGCAGGGCTCTCCAGCACAGATACGCAGTATTTT. The encoded protein is CASSSAGLSSTDTQYF.

There are many counts of this clonotype. This CDR3 reads CASSFGQGRGSNEKLFF. Here the CDR3 DNA reads TGTGCCAGCAGCTTCGGACAGGGGCGAGGGTCTAATGAAAAACTGTTTTTT. This sequence joins TRBV7-9 and TRBJ1-4; 9 bases are shared with TRBD1. CDR3 length equals 17 residues. Looked up from germline, CDR1 is SEHNR and CDR2 is FQNEAQ (reference sequence). J was trimmed by 3 bases and V by 3 bases; bases with no gene match: 8.

This clonotype was seen many times. This rearrangement joins TRBV11-2 to TRBJ2-1; 10 bases fit TRBD2. V lost 5 bases to trimming and J lost 8 bases; unmatched junction nucleotides: 6. In germline, CDR1 is SGHAT, CDR2 FQNNGV. The CDR3 totals 14 residues. The DNA of the CDR3 is TGTGCCAGCAGCGACAGCGGGGGGGCCCATGAGCAGTTCTTC. Translated: CASSDSGGAHEQFF. Drawing the rest from reference TRBV11-2 and TRBJ2-1, the complete variable domain is EAGVAQSPRYKIIEKRQSVAFWCNPISGHATLYWYQQILGQGPKLLIQFQNNGVVDDSQLPKDRFSAERLKGVDSTLKIQPAKLEDSAVYLCASSDSGGAHEQFFGPGTRLTVL.

This clonotype was counted many times. The chain recombines TRBV3-1 with TRBJ2-5; D could derive from TRBD1 or TRBD2 (5 bases each). The CDR3 has 15 amino acids. Germline assignment: CDR1 LGHDT and CDR2 YNNKEL (reference sequence). The ends were cut back, 4 bases at V and 7 bases at J, with 19 bases in the middle. This CDR3 reads CASSLQGDKIGTQYF. The CDR3 nucleotides are TGTGCCAGCAGCCTTCAGGGAGACAAGATCGGGACCCAGTACTTC.

This clonotype has at least ten counts. The chain uses TRBV5-1 and TRBJ2-7; the D is unclear. This CDR3 contains 12 residues. Looked up from germline, CDR1 is SGHRS and CDR2 is YFSETQ. V lost 4 bases and J 2 bases, leaving 7 bases between the germline ends. CDR3: CASSPSAYEQYF. The CDR3 DNA is TGCGCCAGCAGCCCCTCTGCCTACGAGCAGTACTTC. Combining the CDR3 with reference TRBV5-1 and TRBJ2-7 gives the whole variable domain KAGVTQTPRYLIKTRGQQVTLSCSPISGHRSVSWYQQTPGQGLQFLFEYFSETQRNKGNFPGRFSGRQFSNSRSEMNVSTLELGDSALYLCASSPSAYEQYFGPGTRLTVT.

The V and J genes are TRBV5-4 and TRBJ1-1; no reliable D call. CDR1 and CDR2 (germline): SGHNT, YYREEE (reference sequence). CDR3 length: 13 residues. V lost 2 bases, J lost 1 base, and 6 bases lay in between. In nucleotides, the CDR3 is TGTGCCAGCAGCTTTCCACAGAACACTGAAGCTTTCTTT. Residues: CASSFPQNTEAFF.

This clonotype showed up many times. The rearrangement links TRBV10-3 to TRBJ2-7; D not certain. Germline-derived CDR1 and CDR2 are ENHRY and SYGVKD. The CDR3 is made up of 12 amino acids. Deletions cut 6 bases from V and 0 bases from J, with 6 bases between. The CDR3 bases are TGTGCCATCAGCGACGTCTCCTACGAGCAGTACTTC. This codes for CAISDVSYEQYF.

This clonotype was seen repeatedly, ten times or more. The chain has TRBV5-1 and TRBJ1-1; 7 bases map to TRBD1. V lost 0 bases and J lost 1; bases outside the gene matches: 3. CDR1 and CDR2 (germline): SGHRS, YFSETQ. The CDR3 has 15 residues. The CDR3 DNA reads TGCGCCAGCAGCTTGGCAGGGACAGAGAACACTGAAGCTTTCTTT. Translated, it gives CASSLAGTENTEAFF.